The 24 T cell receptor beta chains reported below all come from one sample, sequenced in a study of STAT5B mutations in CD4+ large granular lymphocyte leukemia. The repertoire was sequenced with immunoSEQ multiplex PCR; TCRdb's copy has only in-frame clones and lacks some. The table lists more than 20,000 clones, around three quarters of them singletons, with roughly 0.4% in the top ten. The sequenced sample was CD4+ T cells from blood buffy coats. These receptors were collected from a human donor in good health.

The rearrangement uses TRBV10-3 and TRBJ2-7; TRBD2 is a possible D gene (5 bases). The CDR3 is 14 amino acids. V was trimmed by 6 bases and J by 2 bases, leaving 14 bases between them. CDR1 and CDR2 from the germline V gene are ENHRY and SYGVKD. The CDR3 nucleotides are TGTGCCATCAGCCGGACTGGACCAACCTACGAGCAGTACTTC. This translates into CAISRTGPTYEQYF.

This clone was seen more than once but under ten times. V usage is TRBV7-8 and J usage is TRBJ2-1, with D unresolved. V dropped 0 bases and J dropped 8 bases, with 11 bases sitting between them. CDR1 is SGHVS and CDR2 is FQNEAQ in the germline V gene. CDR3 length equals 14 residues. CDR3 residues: CASSLALWGDEQFF. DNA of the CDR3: TGTGCCAGCAGCTTAGCCCTCTGGGGTGATGAGCAGTTCTTC. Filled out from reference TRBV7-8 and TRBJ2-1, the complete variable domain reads GAGVSQSPRYKVAKRGQDVALRCDPISGHVSLFWYQQALGQGPEFLTYFQNEAQLDKSGLPSDRFFAERPEGSVSTLKIQRTQQEDSAVYLCASSLALWGDEQFFGPGTRLTVL.

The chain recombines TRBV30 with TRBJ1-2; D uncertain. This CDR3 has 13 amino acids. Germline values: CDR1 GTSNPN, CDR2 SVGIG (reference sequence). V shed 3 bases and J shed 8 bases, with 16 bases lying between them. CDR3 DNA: TGTGCCTGGAGAGGAACAGCCCCGGGGGGCTACACCTTC. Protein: CAWRGTAPGGYTF.

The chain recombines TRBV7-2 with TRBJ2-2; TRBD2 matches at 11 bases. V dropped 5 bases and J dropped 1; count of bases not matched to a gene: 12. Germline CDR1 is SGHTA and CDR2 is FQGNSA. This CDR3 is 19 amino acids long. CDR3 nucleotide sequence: TGTGCCAGCAGCCGTGCACAGGGACTAGCGGAGCTGAACACCGGGGAGCTGTTTTTT. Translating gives CASSRAQGLAELNTGELFF.

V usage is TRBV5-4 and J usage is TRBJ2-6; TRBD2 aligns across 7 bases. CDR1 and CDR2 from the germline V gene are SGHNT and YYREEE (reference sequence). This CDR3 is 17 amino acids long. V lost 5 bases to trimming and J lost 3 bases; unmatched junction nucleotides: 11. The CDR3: CASRQDLSGGGANVLTF. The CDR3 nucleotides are TGTGCCAGCAGACAAGACTTGTCGGGGGGTGGGGCCAACGTCCTGACTTTC.

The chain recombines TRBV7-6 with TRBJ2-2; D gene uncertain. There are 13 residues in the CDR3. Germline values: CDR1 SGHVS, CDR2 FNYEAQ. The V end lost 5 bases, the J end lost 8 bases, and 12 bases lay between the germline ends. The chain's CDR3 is CASSQIAVGELFF. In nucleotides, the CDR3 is TGTGCCAGCAGCCAGATAGCTGTGGGGGAGCTGTTTTTT.

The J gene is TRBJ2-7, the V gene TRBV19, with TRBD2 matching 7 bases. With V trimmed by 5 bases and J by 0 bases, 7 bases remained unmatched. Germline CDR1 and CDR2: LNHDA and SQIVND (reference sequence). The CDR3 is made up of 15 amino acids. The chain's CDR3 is CASSSVAGYSYEQYF. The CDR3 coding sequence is TGTGCCAGTAGTTCGGTAGCGGGTTACTCCTACGAGCAGTACTTC. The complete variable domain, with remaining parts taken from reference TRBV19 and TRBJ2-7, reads DGGITQSPKYLFRKEGQNVTLSCEQNLNHDAMYWYRQDPGQGLRLIYYSQIVNDFQKGDIAEGYSVSREKKESFPLTVTSAQKNPTAFYLCASSSVAGYSYEQYFGPGTRLTVT.

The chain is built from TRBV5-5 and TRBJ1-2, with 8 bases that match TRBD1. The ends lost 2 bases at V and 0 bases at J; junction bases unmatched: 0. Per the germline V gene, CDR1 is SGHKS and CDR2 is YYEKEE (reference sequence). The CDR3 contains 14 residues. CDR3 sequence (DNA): TGTGCCAGCAGCTTACAGGGGGCTAACTATGGCTACACCTTC. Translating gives CASSLQGANYGYTF.

The CDR3 region is CASSVATGVDRVQYF. DNA of the CDR3: TGTGCCAGCAGCGTAGCTACGGGGGTGGACAGGGTGCAGTATTTT. The chain couples TRBV9 to TRBJ2-3, with TRBD1 matching over 8 bases. V was pared by 0 bases and J by 11 bases, with 11 bases of the junction left unmatched. Germline values: CDR1 SGDLS, CDR2 YYNGEE. This CDR3 is built from 15 residues.

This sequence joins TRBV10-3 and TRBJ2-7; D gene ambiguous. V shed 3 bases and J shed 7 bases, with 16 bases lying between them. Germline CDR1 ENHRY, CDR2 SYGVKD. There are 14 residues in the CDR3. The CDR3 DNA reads TGTGCCATCAGTGATTTAGGGCCCTATTGGGAGCAGTACTTC. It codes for CAISDLGPYWEQYF.

CDR3 region: CASSLAGGTYGYTF. The DNA for the CDR3 is TGTGCCAGCAGCTTGGCCGGGGGGACCTATGGCTACACCTTC. The chain combines TRBV5-6 with TRBJ1-2; D possibly corresponds to TRBD1 (5 bases). Germline V gene sequence: CDR1 SGHDT, CDR2 YYEEEE. CDR3 size: 14 residues. V lost 0 bases and J lost 4, with 10 bases in between.

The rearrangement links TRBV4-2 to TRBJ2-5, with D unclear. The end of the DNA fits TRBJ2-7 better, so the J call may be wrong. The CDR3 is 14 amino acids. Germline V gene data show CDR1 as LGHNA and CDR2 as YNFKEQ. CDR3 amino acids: CASSQEGRINEQYF. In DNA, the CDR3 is TGTGCCAGCAGCCAAGAGGGTAGAATCAACGAGCAGTACTTC.

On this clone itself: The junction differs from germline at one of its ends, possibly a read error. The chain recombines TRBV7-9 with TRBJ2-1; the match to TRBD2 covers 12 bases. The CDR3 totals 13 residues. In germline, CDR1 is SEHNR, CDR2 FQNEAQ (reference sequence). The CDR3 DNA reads TGTGCCAGCAGCTTTTTTACTAGCGGGAGGCCGCTCTTC. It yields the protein CASSFFTSGRPLF.

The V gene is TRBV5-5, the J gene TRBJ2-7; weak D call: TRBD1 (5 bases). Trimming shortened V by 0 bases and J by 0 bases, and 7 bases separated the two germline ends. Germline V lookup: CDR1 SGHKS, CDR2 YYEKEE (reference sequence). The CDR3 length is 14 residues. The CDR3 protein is CASSLAQVSYEQYF. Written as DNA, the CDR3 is TGTGCCAGCAGCTTGGCACAGGTCTCCTACGAGCAGTACTTC.

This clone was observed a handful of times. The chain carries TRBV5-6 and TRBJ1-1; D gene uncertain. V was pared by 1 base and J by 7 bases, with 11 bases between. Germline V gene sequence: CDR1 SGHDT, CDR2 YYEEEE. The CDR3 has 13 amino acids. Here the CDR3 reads CASSLYVAGEAFF. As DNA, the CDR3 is TGTGCCAGCAGCTTGTATGTGGCAGGTGAAGCTTTCTTT.

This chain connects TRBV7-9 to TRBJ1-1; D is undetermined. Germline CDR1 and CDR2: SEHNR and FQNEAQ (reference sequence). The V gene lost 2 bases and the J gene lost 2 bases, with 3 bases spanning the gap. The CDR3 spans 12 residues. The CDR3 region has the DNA TGTGCCAGCAGCTTATTCAACACTGAAGCTTTCTTT. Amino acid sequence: CASSLFNTEAFF.

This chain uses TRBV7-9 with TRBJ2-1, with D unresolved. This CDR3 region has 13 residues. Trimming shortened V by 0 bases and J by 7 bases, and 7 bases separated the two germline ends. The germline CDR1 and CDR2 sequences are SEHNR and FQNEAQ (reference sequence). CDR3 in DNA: TGTGCCAGCAGCTTAGCGTCATGGAATGAGCAGTTCTTC. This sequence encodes CASSLASWNEQFF.

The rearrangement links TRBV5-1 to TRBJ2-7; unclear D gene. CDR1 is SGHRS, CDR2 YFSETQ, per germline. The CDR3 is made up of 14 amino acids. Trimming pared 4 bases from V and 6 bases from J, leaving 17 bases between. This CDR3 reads CASSPAVNYGEQYF. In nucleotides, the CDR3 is TGCGCCAGCAGCCCGGCAGTTAACTACGGCGAGCAGTACTTC.

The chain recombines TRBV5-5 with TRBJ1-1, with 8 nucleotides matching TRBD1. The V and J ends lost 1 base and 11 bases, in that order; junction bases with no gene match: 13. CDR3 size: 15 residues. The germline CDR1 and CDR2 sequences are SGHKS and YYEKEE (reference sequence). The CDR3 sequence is CASSLPETGVLYAFF. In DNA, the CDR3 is TGTGCCAGCAGCTTGCCGGAGACAGGGGTTTTGTATGCTTTCTTT.

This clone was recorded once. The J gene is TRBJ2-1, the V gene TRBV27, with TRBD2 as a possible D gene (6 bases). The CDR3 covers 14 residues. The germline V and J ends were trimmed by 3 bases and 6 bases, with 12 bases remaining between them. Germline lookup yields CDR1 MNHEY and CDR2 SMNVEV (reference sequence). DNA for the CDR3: TGTGCCAGCAGTTTGCGGGGTATTAGCAATGAGCAGTTCTTC. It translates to CASSLRGISNEQFF.

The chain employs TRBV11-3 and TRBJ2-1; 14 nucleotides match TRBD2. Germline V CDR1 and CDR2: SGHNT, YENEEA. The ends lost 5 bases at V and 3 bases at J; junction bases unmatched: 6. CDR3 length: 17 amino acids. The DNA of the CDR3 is TGTGCCAGCAGCCCCCGACTAGCGGGAGGGTTCTACAATGAGCAGTTCTTC. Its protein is CASSPRLAGGFYNEQFF.

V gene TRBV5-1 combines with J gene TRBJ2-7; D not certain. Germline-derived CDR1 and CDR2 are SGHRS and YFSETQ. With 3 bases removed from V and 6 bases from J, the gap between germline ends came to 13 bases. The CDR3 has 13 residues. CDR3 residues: CASSSVSVGEQYF. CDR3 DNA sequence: TGCGCCAGCAGCTCGGTCTCCGTCGGCGAGCAGTACTTC.

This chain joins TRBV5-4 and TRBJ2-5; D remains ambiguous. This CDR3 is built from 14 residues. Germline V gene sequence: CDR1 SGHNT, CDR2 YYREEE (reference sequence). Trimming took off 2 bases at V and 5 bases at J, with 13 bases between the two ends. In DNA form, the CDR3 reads TGTGCCAGCAGCTTAGTAGGGCCGGAGGAGACCCAGTACTTC. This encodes CASSLVGPEETQYF.

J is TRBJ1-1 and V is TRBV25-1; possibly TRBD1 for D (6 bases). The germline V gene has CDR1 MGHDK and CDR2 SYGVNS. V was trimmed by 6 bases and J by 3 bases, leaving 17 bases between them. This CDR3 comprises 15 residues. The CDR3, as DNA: TGTGCCAGCAGCGGGATATCAGGGGACCACACTGAAGCTTTCTTT. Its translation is CASSGISGDHTEAFF.